These 13 T cell receptor beta chains came from one sample sequenced in a study of regulatory T cells in long-lasting Graves disease. Time point in this sample: persistent/refractory GD, antithyroid drugs over 5 years with positive TRAb. PBMC-extracted RNA yielded the TCR library. Arm-PCR of CDR3 regions and iRepertoire HTBI primers were used to build TCR beta libraries. TCRdb re-analysed the multiplex PCR reads in MiXCR, keeping a single row per CDR3 protein. The sample lists about 340,000 distinct CDR3 sequences; 20% were seen once. Sequencing was performed on peripheral blood mononuclear cells (PBMCs), taken when the disease was refractory, from a patient treated with antithyroid drugs. These receptors were obtained from a female donor with Graves disease.

This clonotype was seen just once. The V call is TRBV4-2, the J call TRBJ1-5; D is perhaps TRBD1 (5 bases). Germline V gene data show CDR1 as LGHNA and CDR2 as YNFKEQ. The CDR3 runs to 15 residues. The germline V and J ends were trimmed by 4 bases and 4 bases, with 14 bases remaining between them. The CDR3 loop is CASSLSGTMNQPQHF. The CDR3, as DNA: TGTGCCAGCAGCCTTTCCGGGACCATGAATCAGCCCCAGCATTTT.

The CDR3 protein is CASQGLAGQDTQYF. The CDR3 region has the DNA TGTGCCAGCCAGGGCCTAGCGGGGCAGGATACGCAGTATTTT. This sequence joins TRBV3-1 and TRBJ2-3, with 9 positions matching TRBD2. This CDR3 region has 14 residues. Germline V gene sequence: CDR1 LGHDT, CDR2 YNNKEL (reference sequence). V lost 8 bases to trimming and J lost 6 bases; unmatched junction nucleotides: 9.

Ten or more counts support this clonotype. V usage is TRBV5-8 and J usage is TRBJ1-4; 7 bases line up with TRBD1. Trimming cost V 1 base and J 0 bases; bases outside gene matches: 6. The CDR3 contains 17 residues. Germline assignment: CDR1 SGHTS and CDR2 YDEGEE. The CDR3: CASSLLGTAATNEKLFF. DNA of the CDR3: TGTGCCAGCAGCTTGTTAGGGACAGCCGCAACTAATGAAAAACTGTTTTTT.

The gene calls are TRBV11-2 and TRBJ1-6; D possibly corresponds to TRBD1 (6 bases). Trimming cost V 5 bases and J 4 bases, with 15 bases left between them. Per the germline V gene, CDR1 is SGHAT and CDR2 is FQNNGV. The CDR3 contains 16 residues. CDR3 region: CASSPSEGGYNSPLHF. The CDR3, as DNA: TGTGCCAGCAGCCCCTCCGAAGGGGGTTATAATTCACCCCTCCACTTT. Full variable domain (missing parts from reference TRBV11-2 and TRBJ1-6): EAGVAQSPRYKIIEKRQSVAFWCNPISGHATLYWYQQILGQGPKLLIQFQNNGVVDDSQLPKDRFSAERLKGVDSTLKIQPAKLEDSAVYLCASSPSEGGYNSPLHFGNGTRLTVT.

This clonotype showed up many times. This chain joins TRBV6-5 and TRBJ1-4; D is uncertain. CDR3 length equals 13 residues. Trimming took off 2 bases at V and 8 bases at J, with 9 bases between the two ends. CDR1 MNHEY and CDR2 SVGAGI come from the germline V gene. CDR3 in amino acids: CASSYRSSEKLFF. The CDR3 DNA sequence: TGTGCCAGCAGTTACAGGTCATCGGAAAAACTGTTTTTT.

This clonotype has at least ten counts. The chain recombines TRBV7-9 with TRBJ2-5; 7 nucleotides agree with TRBD1. CDR3 length: 15 amino acids. J was trimmed by 2 bases and V by 4 bases; bases with no gene match: 7. Germline CDR1 and CDR2: SEHNR and FQNEAQ (reference sequence). CDR3 sequence: CASSSRQGRQETQYF. The CDR3 nucleotides read TGTGCCAGCAGCTCGAGACAGGGAAGACAAGAGACCCAGTACTTC.

This clonotype was seen a few times. Likely a read error: the CDR3 ends without its conserved phenylalanine or tryptophan. The J gene is TRBJ1-2, the V gene TRBV2, with TRBD1 matching 7 bases. Germline lookup yields CDR1 SNHLY and CDR2 FYNNEI. Losses at the gene ends were 11 bases for V and 8 bases for J; bases not matched to a gene: 20. The CDR3 loop spans 15 amino acids. The CDR3 region is CAGTRGGGTQGGYTL. The CDR3 DNA sequence: TGTGCCGGGACCAGGGGGGGGGGGACTCAAGGAGGCTACACCCTC.

This clonotype was counted between two and nine times. V gene TRBV6-2 or TRBV6-3 combines with J gene TRBJ2-1, with TRBD2 as a possible D gene (6 bases). CDR1 is MNHEY, CDR2 SVGEGT, per germline. Trimming took off 4 bases at V and 2 bases at J, with 12 bases between the two ends. This CDR3 contains 15 residues. The CDR3 region is CASSSLASPYNEQFF. CDR3 in DNA: TGTGCCAGCAGTTCCCTAGCGTCCCCCTACAATGAGCAGTTCTTC.

V is TRBV9 and J is TRBJ2-4; 8 bases map to TRBD2. Unmatched junction bases numbered 4, after V lost 3 bases and J lost 2 bases. This CDR3 is built from 15 residues. Germline V gene sequence: CDR1 SGDLS, CDR2 YYNGEE. CDR3 DNA sequence: TGTGCCAGCAGCGCGGGGGGGGGACCCAAAAACATTCAGTACTTC. Protein: CASSAGGGPKNIQYF.

The sample holds many counts of this clonotype. This chain connects TRBV28 to TRBJ1-5; weak D call: TRBD1 (5 bases). V was pared by 3 bases and J by 2 bases, with 11 bases between. The CDR3 contains 15 residues. Germline V gene sequence: CDR1 MDHEN, CDR2 SYDVKM. DNA for the CDR3: TGTGCCAGCAGTTTTGGGGGAGAGGGCAATCAGCCCCAGCATTTT. Translation: CASSFGGEGNQPQHF.

This clonotype was detected ten times or more. V usage is TRBV5-1 and J usage is TRBJ1-3; D call uncertain. V shed 1 base and J shed 3 bases, with 26 bases lying between them. The CDR3 is made up of 20 amino acids. CDR1 is SGHRS and CDR2 is YFSETQ in the germline V gene. The CDR3 here is CASSLKPPVRAALGGNTIYF. The DNA for the CDR3 is TGCGCCAGCAGCTTGAAACCTCCTGTGCGGGCCGCTCTTGGTGGAAACACCATATATTTT. Together with reference TRBV5-1 and TRBJ1-3, the CDR3 gives the full variable domain: KAGVTQTPRYLIKTRGQQVTLSCSPISGHRSVSWYQQTPGQGLQFLFEYFSETQRNKGNFPGRFSGRQFSNSRSEMNVSTLELGDSALYLCASSLKPPVRAALGGNTIYFGEGSWLTVV.

This chain connects TRBV19 to TRBJ1-4, with 11 bases aligning to TRBD1. CDR1 is LNHDA, CDR2 SQIVND, per germline (reference sequence). The CDR3 has 16 amino acids. The trim removed 5 bases at V and 10 bases at J, leaving 12 bases unmatched. The CDR3 coding sequence is TGTGCCAGTAGTGGAACGGGGACAGGGGGATATGGAAAACTGTTTTTT. It is translated as CASSGTGTGGYGKLFF.

This clonotype was seen repeatedly, ten times or more. V is TRBV7-8 and J is TRBJ1-5, with D unresolved. Germline-derived CDR1 and CDR2 are SGHVS and FQNEAQ. Deletions cut 8 bases from V and 1 base from J, with 21 bases between. CDR3 length: 17 amino acids. The CDR3, as DNA: TGTGCCAGCGAAAAAGGGCGAAGGTGGGGAAGCAATCAGCCCCAGCATTTT. This sequence encodes CASEKGRRWGSNQPQHF.